The 10 T cell receptor beta chains below were found in one sample sequenced in a study of blood T cell repertoires in COVID-19. Repertoires were generated with immunoSEQ multiplex PCR, while TCRdb's copy carries only in-frame clones and drops some. The sample lists around 250,000 clones, around 84% occurring once. Input material: PBMCs or T cells enriched from blood (not recorded which). The receptors derive from a young man with acute COVID-19.

V usage is TRBV5-4 and J usage is TRBJ2-3; maybe TRBD2 (5 bases). This CDR3 region has 16 residues. Germline V lookup: CDR1 SGHNT, CDR2 YYREEE (reference sequence). Deletions cut 0 bases from V and 4 bases from J, with 15 bases between. DNA of the CDR3: TGTGCCAGCAGCTTGGGTGGTCAGGACTGGGCAGATACGCAGTATTTT. This encodes CASSLGGQDWADTQYF.

The CDR3 DNA reads as TGTGCCAGCAGCCAAGACGGGGATACGCAGTATTTT. Protein product: CASSQDGDTQYF. The chain employs TRBV3-1 (or the pseudogene TRBV3-2) and TRBJ2-3; D gene unclear. Germline assignment: CDR1 LGHDT and CDR2 YNNKEL (reference sequence). The V gene lost 0 bases and the J gene lost 6 bases, with 4 bases spanning the gap. The CDR3 covers 12 residues.

The chain links TRBV19 to TRBJ2-1, with D perhaps TRBD1 (5 bases). Trimming pared 5 bases from V and 7 bases from J, leaving 15 bases between. CDR3 length: 14 amino acids. The germline gives CDR1 LNHDA, CDR2 SQIVND (reference sequence). The DNA of the CDR3 is TGTGCCAGTAGTCTTCAGGGTACGAGGAATGAGCAGTTCTTC. It encodes CASSLQGTRNEQFF.

As to this clone: This same CDR3 is encoded by further DNA sequences in the sample. The rearrangement uses TRBV5-8 and TRBJ1-5; TRBD1 matches 7 bases. With 4 bases clipped from V and 0 bases from J, the junction kept 4 bases outside the gene matches. The CDR3 loop spans 15 amino acids. Germline CDR1 SGHTS, CDR2 YDEGEE. DNA of the CDR3: TGTGCCAGCAGCCTGGGACAGTTTAGCAATCAGCCCCAGCATTTT. Translated: CASSLGQFSNQPQHF.

This clone came up a few times. The V gene is TRBV5-4, the J gene TRBJ2-2, with 9 bases fitting TRBD2. Germline trimming cut 5 bases from V and 2 bases from J; bases unmatched to any gene: 4. The CDR3 contains 15 residues. Germline CDR1 and CDR2: SGHNT and YYREEE (reference sequence). The CDR3 DNA reads TGTGCCAGCAGGAGAGCGGGGGGTAACACCGGGGAGCTGTTTTTT. This sequence encodes CASRRAGGNTGELFF.

V usage is TRBV16 and J usage is TRBJ2-7; the D is unclear. V lost 0 bases and J 6 bases, leaving 6 bases between the germline ends. There are 12 residues in the CDR3. Per germline, CDR1 KGHSY and CDR2 FQNENV. The CDR3 reads CASSQSPLEQYV. The DNA for the CDR3 is TGTGCCAGCAGCCAATCCCCCCTCGAGCAGTACGTC.

This chain uses TRBV18 with TRBJ1-1; no clear D gene. Per germline, CDR1 KGHSH and CDR2 LQKENI. This CDR3 comprises 14 residues. V was shortened by 6 bases and J by 0 bases, with 11 bases between the two germline ends. The CDR3 reads CASSPDNLNTEAFF. CDR3 nucleotide sequence: TGTGCCAGCTCCCCTGACAATCTGAACACTGAAGCTTTCTTT.

V and J are TRBV2 and TRBJ1-5, with D hard to call. The CDR3 totals 12 residues. Trimming left V 6 bases short and J 9 bases short, with 12 bases between. Germline CDR1 and CDR2: SNHLY and FYNNEI. CDR3 loop: CASSPPGWPQHF. CDR3 nucleotides: TGTGCCAGCAGCCCTCCCGGGTGGCCCCAGCATTTT.

V and J are TRBV3-1 (or the pseudogene TRBV3-2) and TRBJ2-2; no clear D gene. The CDR3 sequence is 13 residues long. Germline CDR1 reads LGHDT; CDR2 reads YNNKEL (reference sequence). Between the trimmed V and J ends, which lost 6 bases and 3 bases, there was a span of 8 bases. CDR3 protein: CASSPQYTGELFF. The CDR3 DNA reads as TGTGCCAGCAGTCCACAGTACACCGGGGAGCTGTTTTTT.

V and J are TRBV28 and TRBJ1-1, with D possibly matching TRBD1 (5 bases). The germline V gene encodes CDR1 MDHEN and CDR2 SYDVKM. This CDR3 has 16 residues. V was trimmed by 5 bases and J by 0 bases, leaving 16 bases between them. The CDR3 bases are TGTGCCAGCAGTCCCCAAGCGGGGGGGATGAACACTGAAGCTTTCTTT. Translation: CASSPQAGGMNTEAFF.